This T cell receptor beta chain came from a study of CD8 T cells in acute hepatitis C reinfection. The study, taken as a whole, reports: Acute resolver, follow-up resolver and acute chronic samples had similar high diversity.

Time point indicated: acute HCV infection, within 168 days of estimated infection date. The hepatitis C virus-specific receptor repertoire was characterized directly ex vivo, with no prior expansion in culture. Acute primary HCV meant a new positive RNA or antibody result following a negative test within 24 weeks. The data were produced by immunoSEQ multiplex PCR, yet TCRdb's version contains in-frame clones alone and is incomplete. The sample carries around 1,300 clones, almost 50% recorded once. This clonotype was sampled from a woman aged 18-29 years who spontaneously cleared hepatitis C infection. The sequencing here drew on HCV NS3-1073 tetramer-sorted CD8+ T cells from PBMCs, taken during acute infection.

The CDR3 loop reads CASSHEENTEAFF. Here the CDR3 DNA reads TGTGCCAGCAGCCACGAGGAGAACACTGAAGCTTTCTTT. The chain has TRBV7-9 and TRBJ1-1; D remains ambiguous. Germline values: CDR1 SEHNR, CDR2 FQNEAQ (reference sequence). Trimming left V 5 bases short and J 1 base short, with 8 bases between. This CDR3 spans 13 amino acids. Using reference TRBV7-9 and TRBJ1-1 for the parts outside the CDR3, the full variable domain is DTGVSQNPRHKITKRGQNVTFRCDPISEHNRLYWYRQTLGQGPEFLTYFQNEAQLEKSRLLSDRFSAERPKGSFSTLEIQRTEQGDSAMYLCASSHEENTEAFFGQGTRLTVV.